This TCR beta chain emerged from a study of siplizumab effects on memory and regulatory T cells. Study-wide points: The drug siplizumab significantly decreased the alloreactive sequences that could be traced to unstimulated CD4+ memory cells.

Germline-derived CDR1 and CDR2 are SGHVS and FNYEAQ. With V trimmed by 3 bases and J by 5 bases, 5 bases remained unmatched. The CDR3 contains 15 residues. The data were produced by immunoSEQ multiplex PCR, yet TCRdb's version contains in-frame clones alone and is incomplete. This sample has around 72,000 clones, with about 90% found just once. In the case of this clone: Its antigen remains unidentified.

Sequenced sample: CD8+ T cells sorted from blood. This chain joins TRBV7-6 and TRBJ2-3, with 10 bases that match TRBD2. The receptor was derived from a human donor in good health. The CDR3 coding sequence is TGTGCCAGCAGCTTCAGCGGGGGGGCCGAAGATACGCAGTATTTT. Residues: CASSFSGGAEDTQYF.